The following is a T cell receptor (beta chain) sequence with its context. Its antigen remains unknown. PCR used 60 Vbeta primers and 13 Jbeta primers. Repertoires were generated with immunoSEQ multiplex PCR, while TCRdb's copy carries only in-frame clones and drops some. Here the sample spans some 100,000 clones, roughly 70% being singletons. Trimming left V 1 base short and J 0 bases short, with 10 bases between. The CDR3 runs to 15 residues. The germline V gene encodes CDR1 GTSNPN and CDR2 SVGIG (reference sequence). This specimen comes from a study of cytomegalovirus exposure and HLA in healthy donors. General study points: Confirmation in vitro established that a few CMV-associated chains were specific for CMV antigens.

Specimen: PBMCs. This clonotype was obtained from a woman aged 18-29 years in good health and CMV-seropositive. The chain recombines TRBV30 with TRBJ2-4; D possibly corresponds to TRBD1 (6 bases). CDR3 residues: CAWSEGVLAKNIQYF. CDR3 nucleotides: TGTGCCTGGAGTGAGGGGGTGTTAGCCAAAAACATTCAGTACTTC. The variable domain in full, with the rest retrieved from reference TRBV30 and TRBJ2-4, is SQTIHQWPATLVQPVGSPLSLECTVEGTSNPNLYWYRQAAGRGLQLLFYSVGIGQISSEVPQNLSASRPQDRQFILSSKKLLLSDSGFYLCAWSEGVLAKNIQYFGAGTRLSVL.